This T cell receptor beta chain was sequenced in a study of early T cells in non-severe SARS-CoV-2 infection. For the study at large: The authors sequenced bulk RNA from unsorted whole blood, leaving chains unpaired.

This CDR3 is built from 17 residues. V gave up 0 bases and J gave up 2 bases; unmatched junction bases: 6. The germline V gene has CDR1 SGHVS and CDR2 FQNEAQ. Study findings and constraints: Matching against VDJdb likely underestimated virus-specific expansions, favoring anti-spike CD8.

The TCR library protocol was used to attach unique molecular identifiers. These identifiers were attached to individual cDNA molecules. TCRdb recomputed calls from the 5' RACE reads with MiXCR, one row per CDR3 protein. The sample gives 25,000 to 30,000 distinct CDR3 sequences, roughly 4.2% of which show up once; around 4.2% is in the top ten. In regard to this clonotype: Its antigen is undetermined.

V usage is TRBV7-8 and J usage is TRBJ2-3, with 9 bases identical to TRBD2. This TCR was recovered from an adult who was a healthcare worker with PCR-confirmed SARS-CoV-2 infection or an uninfected control (not recorded which). The specimen sequenced was whole blood. In DNA form, the CDR3 reads TGTGCCAGCAGCTTAGCCCTGACTAGCGGTTACACAGATACGCAGTATTTT. As protein: CASSLALTSGYTDTQYF.